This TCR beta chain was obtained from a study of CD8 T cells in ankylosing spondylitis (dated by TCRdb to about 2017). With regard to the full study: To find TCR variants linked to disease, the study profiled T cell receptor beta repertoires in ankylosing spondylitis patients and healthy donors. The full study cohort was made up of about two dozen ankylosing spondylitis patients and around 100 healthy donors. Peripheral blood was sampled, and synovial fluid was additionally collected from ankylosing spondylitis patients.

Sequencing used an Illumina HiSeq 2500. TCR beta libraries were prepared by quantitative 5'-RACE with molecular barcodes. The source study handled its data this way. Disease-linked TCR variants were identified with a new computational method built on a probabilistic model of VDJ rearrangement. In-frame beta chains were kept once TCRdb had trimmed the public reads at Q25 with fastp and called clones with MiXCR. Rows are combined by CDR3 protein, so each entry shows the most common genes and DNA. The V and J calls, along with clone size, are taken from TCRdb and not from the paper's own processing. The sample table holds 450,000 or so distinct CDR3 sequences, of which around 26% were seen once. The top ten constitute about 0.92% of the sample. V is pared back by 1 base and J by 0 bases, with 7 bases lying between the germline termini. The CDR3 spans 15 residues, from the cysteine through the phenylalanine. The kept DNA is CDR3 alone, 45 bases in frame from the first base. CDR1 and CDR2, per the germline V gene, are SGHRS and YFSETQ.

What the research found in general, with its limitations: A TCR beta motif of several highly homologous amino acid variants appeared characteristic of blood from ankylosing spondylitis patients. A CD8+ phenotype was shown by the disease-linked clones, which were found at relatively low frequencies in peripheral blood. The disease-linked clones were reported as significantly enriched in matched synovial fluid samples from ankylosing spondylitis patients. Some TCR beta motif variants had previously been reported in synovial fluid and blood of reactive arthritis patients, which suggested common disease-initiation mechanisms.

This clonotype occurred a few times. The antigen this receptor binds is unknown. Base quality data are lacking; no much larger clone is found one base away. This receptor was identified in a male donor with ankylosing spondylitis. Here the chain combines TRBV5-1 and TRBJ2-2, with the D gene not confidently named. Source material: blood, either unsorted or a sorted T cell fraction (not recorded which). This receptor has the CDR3 CASSLQRPNTGELFF. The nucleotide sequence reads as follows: TGCGCCAGCAGCTTGCAAAGACCGAACACCGGGGAGCTGTTTTTT.